The 20 T cell receptor beta chains below come from one sample, sequenced in a study of neoadjuvant anti-PD-1 for oral cavity cancer. Generated by immunoSEQ multiplex PCR, the TCRdb table keeps only in-frame clones and is missing some. The sample consists of 6,000 to 9,500 clones, around 48% of them appearing once. Sequencing used tumor tissue, obtained before nivolumab (anti-PD-1) treatment. The source of these receptors is a person aged 40 to 85 with oral cavity squamous cell carcinoma.

This clone has just a few counts. V and J are TRBV30 and TRBJ2-4; D is perhaps TRBD1 or TRBD2 (5 bases each). The CDR3 has 17 amino acids. The germline V gene encodes CDR1 GTSNPN and CDR2 SVGIG (reference sequence). The V end was cut by 0 bases, the J end by 0 bases, with 15 bases between. The CDR3 DNA is TGTGCCTGGAGTGTCCTTGGGGACGCGCTAGCCAAAAACATTCAGTACTTC. Protein sequence: CAWSVLGDALAKNIQYF. The entire variable domain, with the rest obtained from reference TRBV30 and TRBJ2-4, is as follows: SQTIHQWPATLVQPVGSPLSLECTVEGTSNPNLYWYRQAAGRGLQLLFYSVGIGQISSEVPQNLSASRPQDRQFILSSKKLLLSDSGFYLCAWSVLGDALAKNIQYFGAGTRLSVL.

The V and J genes are TRBV25-1 and TRBJ2-1; D call uncertain. This CDR3 contains 14 residues. V was pared by 3 bases and J by 1 base, with 7 bases between. Germline CDR1 is MGHDK and CDR2 is SYGVNS. This CDR3 is CASSDYPSYNEQFF. CDR3 bases: TGTGCCAGCAGTGACTACCCATCCTACAATGAGCAGTTCTTC.

This clone was seen more than once but under ten times. This chain joins TRBV2 and TRBJ1-3; weak D call: TRBD1 (5 bases). The CDR3 runs 14 residues. Deletions cut 6 bases from V and 0 bases from J, with 9 bases between. Per germline, CDR1 SNHLY and CDR2 FYNNEI. CDR3 in amino acids: CASSRELSGNTIYF. Here the CDR3 DNA reads TGTGCCAGCAGCAGGGAGCTCTCTGGAAACACCATATATTTT.

The CDR3 is CASSPLMTGLNTEAFF. For the CDR3, the DNA is TGTGCCAGCTCACCTCTGATGACAGGCTTGAACACTGAAGCTTTCTTT. V gene TRBV18 combines with J gene TRBJ1-1, with D perhaps matching TRBD1 (6 bases). CDR1 KGHSH and CDR2 LQKENI come from the germline V gene. This CDR3 spans 16 amino acids. The V end was cut by 3 bases, the J end by 0 bases, with 14 bases between.

The V gene is TRBV5-5, the J gene TRBJ2-3; TRBD2 agrees at 7 bases. This CDR3 is 16 amino acids long. Germline V gives CDR1 SGHKS, CDR2 YYEKEE (reference sequence). J was trimmed by 7 bases and V by 7 bases; bases with no gene match: 18. The CDR3 coding sequence is TGTGCCAGCGACTGGATCTCCCCGGGAGGTTTGTATACGCAGTATTTT. Translated, it gives CASDWISPGGLYTQYF.

In its sample, this clone ranks as medium-sized. The V and J genes are TRBV7-9 and TRBJ2-3; 8 nucleotides agree with TRBD1. Trimming at V came to 0 bases and at J to 5 bases, leaving 10 bases not matched to a gene. The germline CDR1 and CDR2 sequences are SEHNR and FQNEAQ (reference sequence). CDR3 length: 17 residues. CDR3 region: CASSLAAQGDIGDTQYF. CDR3 nucleotides: TGTGCCAGCAGCTTAGCGGCACAGGGGGATATTGGAGATACGCAGTATTTT.

The V gene is TRBV19, the J gene TRBJ1-1; possible D gene TRBD1, 5 bases. Germline CDR1 LNHDA, CDR2 SQIVND (reference sequence). There are 12 residues in the CDR3. Trimming left V 3 bases short and J 10 bases short, with 12 bases between. CDR3 DNA: TGTGCCAGTAGTATCGGGGGGGATGGAGCTTTCTTT. Its translation: CASSIGGDGAFF.

The V gene is TRBV5-1, the J gene TRBJ2-7; D unresolved. The CDR3 has 15 amino acids. Trimming removed 5 bases from V and 1 base from J, with 16 bases in between. Germline CDR1 reads SGHRS; CDR2 reads YFSETQ. DNA for the CDR3: TGCGCCAGCAGTTCCAACTTGTTTCCATCCTACGAGCAGTACTTC. Its translation: CASSSNLFPSYEQYF.

V usage is TRBV5-1 and J usage is TRBJ2-2, with unresolved D. The CDR3 spans 13 residues. Trimming took 3 bases from V and 3 from J, leaving 6 bases between them. Germline CDR1 reads SGHRS; CDR2 reads YFSETQ. The CDR3 nucleotides are TGCGCCAGCAGCTCTAGAGACACCGGGGAGCTGTTTTTT. This encodes CASSSRDTGELFF.

This clone was seen a handful of times. The chain joins TRBV5-3 to TRBJ2-7; 10 bases are shared with TRBD2. TRBV5-3 is noted as an ORF with a role that remains uncertain. The CDR3 totals 16 residues. With 2 bases clipped from V and 4 bases from J, the junction kept 9 bases outside the gene matches. The CDR3 is CARSLSSLAGCYEQYF. Here the CDR3 DNA reads TGTGCCAGAAGCTTATCATCACTAGCGGGATGTTACGAGCAGTACTTC.

This clone has just a few counts. The chain recombines TRBV21-1 with TRBJ2-7; the table's D gene call, TRBD2, was not cross checked with the DNA. TRBV21-1 is reported as a pseudogene. The CDR3 has 16 residues. As DNA, the CDR3 is TGTGCCAGCAGCAAAAAAGAGCGACTAGCGGGAGGCGAGCAGTACTTC. Its protein product is CASSKKERLAGGEQYF.

The CDR3 region is CASSFDSYGYTF. The CDR3 DNA follows: TGTGCCAGCAGTTTCGACAGCTATGGCTACACCTTC. This chain connects TRBV6-4 to TRBJ1-2; the D gene is possibly TRBD1 (5 bases). Germline CDR1 MRHNA, CDR2 SNTAGT. The CDR3 spans 12 residues. The V gene lost 5 bases and the J gene lost 4 bases, with 8 bases spanning the gap.

This clone was seen more than once but under ten times. V gene TRBV11-2 combines with J gene TRBJ2-3, with 8 bases matching TRBD2. Germline loops: CDR1 SGHAT, CDR2 FQNNGV. V was pared by 0 bases and J by 5 bases, with 10 bases of the junction left unmatched. The CDR3 runs 17 residues. The CDR3 bases are TGTGCCAGCAGCTTAGAAATGGGGCGGGGGGCCCAAGATACGCAGTATTTT. Encoded protein: CASSLEMGRGAQDTQYF.

There are a few counts of this clone. The chain links TRBV29-1 to TRBJ1-2, with TRBD1 matching 9 bases. CDR1 is SQVTM, CDR2 ANQGSEA, per germline. This CDR3 is 12 amino acids long. J was trimmed by 5 bases and V by 7 bases; bases with no gene match: 5. The CDR3 is CSASGQGYGYTF. CDR3 DNA: TGCAGCGCCTCGGGACAGGGATATGGCTACACCTTC. Complete variable domain (other parts from reference TRBV29-1 and TRBJ1-2): SAVISQKPSRDICQRGTSLTIQCQVDSQVTMMFWYRQQPGQSLTLIATANQGSEATYESGFVIDKFPISRPNLTFSTLTVSNMSPEDSSIYLCSASGQGYGYTFGSGTRLTVV.

The chain links TRBV13 to TRBJ2-1; TRBD2 agrees at 7 bases. V trimming: 4 bases; J trimming: 8 bases; junction bases outside the gene matches: 14. The CDR3 has 16 amino acids. CDR1 is PRHDT, CDR2 FYEKMQ, per germline (reference sequence). The CDR3 DNA reads TGTGCCAGCAGCTCGGGAGTCACGGGGGAGGGTCATGAGCAGTTCTTC. As protein: CASSSGVTGEGHEQFF.

Only a few counts were recorded for this clone. V gene TRBV23-1 combines with J gene TRBJ2-2, with D possibly being TRBD1 (5 bases). TRBV23-1 is an open reading frame, and its role is uncertain. The CDR3 runs to 13 residues. V was cut by 2 bases and J by 9 bases, with 10 bases left in between. The CDR3 sequence is CASSQTGRRELFF. Written as DNA, the CDR3 is TGCGCCAGCAGTCAAACAGGTCGGAGGGAGCTGTTTTTT.

This sequence joins TRBV28 and TRBJ1-5; D possibly corresponds to TRBD1 (6 bases). CDR1 is MDHEN and CDR2 is SYDVKM in the germline V gene. The CDR3 is 15 residues long. Trimming removed 3 bases from V and 7 bases from J, with 16 bases in between. The CDR3 loop is CASSFIKGVEQPQHF. Here the CDR3 DNA reads TGTGCCAGCAGTTTTATCAAGGGGGTGGAACAGCCCCAGCATTTT.

V gene TRBV28 combines with J gene TRBJ1-2, with D unresolved. The CDR3 is 14 amino acids. CDR1 is MDHEN, CDR2 SYDVKM, per germline. Trimming pared 3 bases from V and 5 bases from J, leaving 13 bases between. The CDR3 bases are TGTGCCAGCAGTTTTAGGCACCTGCGTTATGGCTACACCTTC. This encodes CASSFRHLRYGYTF.

This clone turned up a few times. This rearrangement joins TRBV6-5 to TRBJ1-2; 10 positions match TRBD1. Losses at the gene ends were 6 bases for V and 3 bases for J; bases not matched to a gene: 7. This CDR3 has 15 amino acids. Germline-derived CDR1 and CDR2 are MNHEY and SVGAGI. CDR3 sequence (DNA): TGTGCCAGCAGAAACCGGGACAGGGGCGACTATGGCTACACCTTC. Translating gives CASRNRDRGDYGYTF.

V gene TRBV6-5 combines with J gene TRBJ2-5; 11 bases are a match to TRBD1. Near its end, the DNA agrees better with TRBJ2-7, so the J call may be wrong. CDR1 and CDR2 (germline): MNHEY, SVGAGI. The CDR3 is 14 amino acids. The CDR3 DNA is TGTGCCACCCGGAAAGGGACAGGGGGCTACGAGCAGTACTTC. This encodes CATRKGTGGYEQYF.